The rows below give T cell receptor beta chains drawn from one sample of a study of shared clonotypes between healthy human individuals. The method was immunoSEQ multiplex PCR; TCRdb's version includes in-frame clones alone and lacks a portion of them. The table has approximately 2.3 million clones, approximately 95% seen once. Material: naive CD4+ T cells from PBMCs. These TCRs come from a man between 18 and 29 years old in good health. Some clones in this sample may be carry-over from other donors' samples. CDR3s include the opening cysteine and the closing phenylalanine or tryptophan. The D gene is left open where the match is weak. Clone size, where shown, is once, few, many, or a class for clones that have expanded.

>TRBJ2-7|TRBV5-1|-|TRBD1
TGCGCCAGCCGCCGGGGACAGTTACCTGTGGAGCAGTACTTC
CASRRGQLPVEQYF
>TRBJ1-2|TRBV28|-|-
TGTGCCAGCAGTTTATACGGGAATGGCTACACCTTC
CASSLYGNGYTF
>TRBJ1-1|TRBV28|-|-
TGTGCCAGCAGTCCCACCCGCCTAAGCACTGAAGCTTTCTTT
CASSPTRLSTEAFF
>TRBJ2-7|TRBV9|-|-
TGTGCCAGCAGCGTAGGGGCAGGGGAGGTCTACGAGCAGTACTTC
CASSVGAGEVYEQYF
>TRBJ2-3|TRBV14|-|-
TGTGCCAGCAGCCAGGTCAGGGTTAGCACAGATACGCAGTATTTT
CASSQVRVSTDTQYF
>TRBJ2-5|TRBV25-1|once|-
TGTGCCAGCAGTGAATGGCAGGCCCAAGAGACCCAGTACTTC
CASSEWQAQETQYF
>TRBJ1-3|TRBV11-2|-|-
TGTGCCACGGGATCTGCAGGTTCTGGAAACACCATATATTTT
CATGSAGSGNTIYF
>TRBJ2-4|TRBV2|-|-
TGTGCCAGCAGTGGCTTTAGGGAAAACAGCGCGTGGTACTTC
CASSGFRENSAWYF
>TRBJ1-1|TRBV7-2|-|-
TGTGCCAGCAGCCCGACAGGCGTGAACACTGAAGCTTTTTTT
CASSPTGVNTEAFF
>TRBJ2-5|TRBV19|-|-
TGTGCCAGTAGTATGTCCGGGCGGAACCAAGAGACCCAGTACTTC
CASSMSGRNQETQYF